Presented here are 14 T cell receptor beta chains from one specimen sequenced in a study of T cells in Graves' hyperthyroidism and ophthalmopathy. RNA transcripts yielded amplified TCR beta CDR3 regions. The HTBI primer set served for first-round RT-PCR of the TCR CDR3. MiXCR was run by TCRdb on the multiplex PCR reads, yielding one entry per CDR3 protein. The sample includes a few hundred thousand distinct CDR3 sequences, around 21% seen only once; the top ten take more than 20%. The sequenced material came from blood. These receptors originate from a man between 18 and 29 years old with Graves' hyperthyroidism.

The chain's CDR3 is CASSWKSSYEQYF. Written as DNA, the CDR3 is TGTGCCAGCAGTTGGAAGAGCTCCTACGAGCAGTACTTC. This chain uses TRBV27 with TRBJ2-7; unclear D gene. This CDR3 spans 13 amino acids. V lost 4 bases and J lost 0, with 7 bases in between. Germline loops: CDR1 MNHEY, CDR2 SMNVEV (reference sequence).

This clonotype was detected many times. CDR3: CAWSVRPNTGELFF. CDR3 bases: TGTGCCTGGAGTGTACGGCCTAACACCGGGGAGCTGTTTTTT. V is TRBV30 and J is TRBJ2-2; D is undetermined. CDR3 length: 14 amino acids. The V and J ends lost 0 bases and 2 bases respectively, with 7 bases between them. Per germline, CDR1 GTSNPN and CDR2 SVGIG (reference sequence). The variable domain in full, with the rest retrieved from reference TRBV30 and TRBJ2-2, is SQTIHQWPATLVQPVGSPLSLECTVEGTSNPNLYWYRQAAGRGLQLLFYSVGIGQISSEVPQNLSASRPQDRQFILSSKKLLLSDSGFYLCAWSVRPNTGELFFGEGSRLTVL.

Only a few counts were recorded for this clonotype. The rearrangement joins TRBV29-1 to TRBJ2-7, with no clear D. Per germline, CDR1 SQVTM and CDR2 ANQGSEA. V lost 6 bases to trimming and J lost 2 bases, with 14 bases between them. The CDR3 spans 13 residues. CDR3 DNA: TGCAGCGTCCTCATCCCTGGGGCCTACGAGCAGTACTTC. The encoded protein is CSVLIPGAYEQYF.

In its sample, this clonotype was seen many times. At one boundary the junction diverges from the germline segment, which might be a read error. The CDR3 reads CASSPQGTQYF. In DNA form, the CDR3 reads TGTGCCAGCAGCCCACAAGGGACCCAGTACTTC. This sequence joins TRBV7-2 and TRBJ2-5; the D is unclear. CDR1 is SGHTA, CDR2 FQGNSA, per germline. This CDR3 contains 11 residues.

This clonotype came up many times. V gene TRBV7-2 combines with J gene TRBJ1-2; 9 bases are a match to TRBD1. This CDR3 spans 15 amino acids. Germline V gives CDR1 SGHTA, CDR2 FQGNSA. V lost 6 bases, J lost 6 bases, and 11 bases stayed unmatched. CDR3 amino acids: CASSRQQGASDGYTF. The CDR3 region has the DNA TGTGCCAGCAGTCGACAACAGGGGGCGAGCGATGGCTACACCTTC. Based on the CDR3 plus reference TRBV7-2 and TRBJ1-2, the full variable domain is GAGVSQSPSNKVTEKGKDVELRCDPISGHTALYWYRQSLGQGLEFLIYFQGNSAPDKSGLPSDRFSAERTGGSVSTLTIQRTQQEDSAVYLCASSRQQGASDGYTFGSGTRLTVV.

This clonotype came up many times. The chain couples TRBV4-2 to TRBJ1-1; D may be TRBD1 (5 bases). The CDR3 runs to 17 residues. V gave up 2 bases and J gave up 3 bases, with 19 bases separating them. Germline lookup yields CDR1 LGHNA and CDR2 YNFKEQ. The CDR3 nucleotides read TGTGCCAGCAGCCAATTATTCGAGATGGGACGGCACACTGAAGCTTTCTTT. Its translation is CASSQLFEMGRHTEAFF.

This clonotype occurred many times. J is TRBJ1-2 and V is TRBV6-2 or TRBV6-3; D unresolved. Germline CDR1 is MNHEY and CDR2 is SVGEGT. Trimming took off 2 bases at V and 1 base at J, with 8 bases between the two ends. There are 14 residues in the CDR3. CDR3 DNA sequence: TGTGCCAGCAGTTACGTAAAGTTTAACTATGGCTACACCTTC. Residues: CASSYVKFNYGYTF.

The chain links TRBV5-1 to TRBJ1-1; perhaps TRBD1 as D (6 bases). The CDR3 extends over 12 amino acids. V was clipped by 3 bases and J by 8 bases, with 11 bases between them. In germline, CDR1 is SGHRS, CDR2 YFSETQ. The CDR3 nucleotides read TGCGCCAGCAGCTACGACAGGTCGGAAGCTTTCTTT. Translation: CASSYDRSEAFF.

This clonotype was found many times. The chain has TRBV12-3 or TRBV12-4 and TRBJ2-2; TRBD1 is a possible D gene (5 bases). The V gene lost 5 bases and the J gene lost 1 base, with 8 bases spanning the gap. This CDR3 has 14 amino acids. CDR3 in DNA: TGTGCCAGCAGTACAGACAGGAACACCGGGGAGCTGTTTTTT. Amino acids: CASSTDRNTGELFF.

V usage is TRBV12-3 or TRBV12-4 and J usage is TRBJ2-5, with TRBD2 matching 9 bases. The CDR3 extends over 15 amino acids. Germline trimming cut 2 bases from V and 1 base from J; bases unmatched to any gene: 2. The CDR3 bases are TGTGCCAGCAGTTTATTGACTAGCGGCCAAGAGACCCAGTACTTC. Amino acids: CASSLLTSGQETQYF.

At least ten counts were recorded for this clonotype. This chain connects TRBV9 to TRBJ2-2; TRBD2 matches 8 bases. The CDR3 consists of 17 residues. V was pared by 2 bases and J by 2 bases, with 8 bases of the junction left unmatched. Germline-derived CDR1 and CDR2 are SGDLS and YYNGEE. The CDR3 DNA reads TGTGCCAGCAGCGTGACATTAGCGGGGCCCAACACCGGGGAGCTGTTTTTT. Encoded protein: CASSVTLAGPNTGELFF.

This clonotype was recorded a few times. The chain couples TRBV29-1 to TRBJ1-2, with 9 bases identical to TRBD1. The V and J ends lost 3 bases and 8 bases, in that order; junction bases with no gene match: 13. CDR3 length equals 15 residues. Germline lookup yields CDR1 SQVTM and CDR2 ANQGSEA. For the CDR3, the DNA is TGCAGCGTTGATTTGGGGACAGGGCCCCTTCGGGGCTACACCTTC. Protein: CSVDLGTGPLRGYTF. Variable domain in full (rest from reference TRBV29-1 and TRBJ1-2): SAVISQKPSRDICQRGTSLTIQCQVDSQVTMMFWYRQQPGQSLTLIATANQGSEATYESGFVIDKFPISRPNLTFSTLTVSNMSPEDSSIYLCSVDLGTGPLRGYTFGSGTRLTVV.

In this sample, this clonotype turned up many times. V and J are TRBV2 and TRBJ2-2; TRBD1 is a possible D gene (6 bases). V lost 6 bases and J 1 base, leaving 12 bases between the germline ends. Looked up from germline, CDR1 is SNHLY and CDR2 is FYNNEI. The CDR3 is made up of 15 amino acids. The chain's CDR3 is CASSQDRLNTGELFF. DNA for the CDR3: TGTGCCAGCAGCCAGGACAGACTGAACACCGGGGAGCTGTTTTTT.

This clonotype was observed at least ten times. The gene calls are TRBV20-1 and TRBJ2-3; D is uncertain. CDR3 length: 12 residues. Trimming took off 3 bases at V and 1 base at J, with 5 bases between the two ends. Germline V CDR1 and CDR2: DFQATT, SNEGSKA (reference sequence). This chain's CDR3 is CSASEGTDTQYF. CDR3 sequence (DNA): TGCAGTGCTAGTGAAGGCACAGATACGCAGTATTTT.